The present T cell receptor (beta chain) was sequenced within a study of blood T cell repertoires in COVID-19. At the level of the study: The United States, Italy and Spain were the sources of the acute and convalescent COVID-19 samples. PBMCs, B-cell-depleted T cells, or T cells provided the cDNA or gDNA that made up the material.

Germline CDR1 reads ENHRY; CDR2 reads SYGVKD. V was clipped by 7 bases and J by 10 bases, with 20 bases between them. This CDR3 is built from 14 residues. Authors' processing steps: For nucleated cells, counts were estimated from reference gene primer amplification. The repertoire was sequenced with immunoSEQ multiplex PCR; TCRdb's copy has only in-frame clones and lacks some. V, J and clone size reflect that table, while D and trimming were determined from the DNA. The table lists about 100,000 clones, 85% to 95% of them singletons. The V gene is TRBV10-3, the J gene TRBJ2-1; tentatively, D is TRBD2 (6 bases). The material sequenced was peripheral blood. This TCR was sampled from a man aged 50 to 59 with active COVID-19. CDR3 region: CAITKVAEAEEQFF. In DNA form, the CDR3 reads TGTGCCATCACGAAGGTAGCGGAAGCGGAGGAGCAGTTCTTC.